This TCR beta chain was captured by sequencing in a study of CD4 and CD8 cells across lung adenocarcinoma regions. This clonotype came up many times. MiXCR, run by TCRdb on the PCR reads, gives a single entry per CDR3 protein. The data show some 25,000 distinct CDR3 sequences, 53% seen once. Localized lung adenocarcinoma, a non-small cell lung cancer, affected the donors. Material: CD8+ T cells from the center of a lung tumor. This TCR came from a male donor with lung adenocarcinoma. The CD4 and CD8 labels of this study may be unreliable.

DNA of the CDR3: TGTGCCAGCATGCGACAGGCCGTCCTAGCGGGAGGGCCTGTCACCTACGAGCAGTACTTC. Translating it yields CASMRQAVLAGGPVTYEQYF. The V call is TRBV27, the J call TRBJ2-7, with TRBD2 matching 12 bases. CDR1 is MNHEY, CDR2 SMNVEV, per germline (reference sequence). Germline trimming cut 7 bases from V and 2 bases from J; bases unmatched to any gene: 21. The CDR3 has 20 residues.